Listed here are 17 T cell receptor beta chains from one sample, sequenced in a study of PD-1 blockade in classical Hodgkin lymphoma. The assay was immunoSEQ multiplex PCR, and TCRdb's table has in-frame clones only and misses some. The sample lists tens of thousands of clones; about 85% were seen once. Specified time point: cycle 4 day 1 (C4D1), after more than five weeks of nivolumab. Relapse was seen in all patients after autologous stem cell transplantation, and brentuximab vedotin exposure was variable. The sequenced sample was peripheral blood mononuclear cells (PBMCs), obtained before the fourth cycle of nivolumab. These receptors were obtained from a human donor with classical Hodgkin lymphoma.

This sequence joins TRBV4-1 and TRBJ1-2; 8 positions match TRBD1. Germline lookup yields CDR1 MGHRA and CDR2 YSYEKL. V lost 1 base and J lost 8; bases outside the gene matches: 18. This CDR3 is built from 18 residues. The DNA for the CDR3 is TGCGCCAGCAGCCAAGTATGGGTCCTGGACAGGGATTCGCTCGGCTACACCTTC. Translating gives CASSQVWVLDRDSLGYTF.

The chain employs TRBV27 and TRBJ1-2, with a weak D call TRBD1 (5 bases). Germline CDR1 is MNHEY and CDR2 is SMNVEV (reference sequence). The V end lost 1 base, the J end lost 8 bases, and 26 bases lay between the germline ends. This CDR3 is 18 amino acids long. The CDR3: CASSLWAQAGASNGGYTF. As DNA, the CDR3 is TGTGCCAGCAGTTTATGGGCACAGGCGGGAGCCTCCAATGGGGGCTACACCTTC.

CDR3 residues: CASSEGDTNNSPLHF. The CDR3 DNA follows: TGTGCCAGCAGTGAAGGGGACACCAATAATTCACCCCTCCACTTT. J is TRBJ1-6 and V is TRBV2; perhaps TRBD1 as D (6 bases). The CDR3 is made up of 15 amino acids. V shed 1 base and J shed 5 bases, with 9 bases lying between them. Germline CDR1 and CDR2: SNHLY and FYNNEI.

This clone has only one observation. The chain couples TRBV19 to TRBJ2-2; perhaps TRBD2 as D (5 bases). V lost 3 bases and J lost 6, with 17 bases in between. Per the germline V gene, CDR1 is LNHDA and CDR2 is SQIVND (reference sequence). The CDR3 spans 16 residues. This CDR3 reads CASSILAGQGSGELFF. The CDR3 DNA reads TGTGCCAGTAGTATCCTCGCGGGCCAAGGTTCCGGGGAGCTGTTTTTT.

The rearrangement joins TRBV6-6 to TRBJ1-1; TRBD1 matches at 7 bases. Germline V gene lookup returns CDR1 MNHNY and CDR2 SVGAGI (reference sequence). The CDR3 totals 15 residues. V was pared by 6 bases and J by 0 bases, with 7 bases of the junction left unmatched. CDR3 in DNA: TGTGCCAGCAGACCAGGACAGGTTATGAACACTGAAGCTTTCTTT. Translating it yields CASRPGQVMNTEAFF.

This clone was counted once. V is TRBV19 and J is TRBJ1-2, with 10 bases aligning to TRBD1. Germline V gives CDR1 LNHDA, CDR2 SQIVND (reference sequence). The CDR3 length is 14 residues. J was trimmed by 8 bases and V by 6 bases; bases with no gene match: 9. Written as DNA, the CDR3 is TGTGCCAGTAGGACTGGGACAGGGGTTGGGGGCTACACCTTC. As protein: CASRTGTGVGGYTF. Complete variable domain (other parts from reference TRBV19 and TRBJ1-2): DGGITQSPKYLFRKEGQNVTLSCEQNLNHDAMYWYRQDPGQGLRLIYYSQIVNDFQKGDIAEGYSVSREKKESFPLTVTSAQKNPTAFYLCASRTGTGVGGYTFGSGTRLTVV.

The chain couples TRBV19 to TRBJ1-5; D is ambiguous. V lost 5 bases, J lost 5 bases, and 1 base lay in between. Per the germline V gene, CDR1 is LNHDA and CDR2 is SQIVND (reference sequence). The CDR3 contains 10 residues. Here the CDR3 reads CASSDQPQHF. The DNA of the CDR3 is TGTGCCAGTAGTGATCAGCCCCAGCATTTT.

The rearrangement uses TRBV6-9 and TRBJ1-3; the D is unclear. Germline V gene lookup returns CDR1 MNHGY and CDR2 SVAAGI. The CDR3 covers 15 residues. Trimming stripped 6 bases from V and 0 bases from J, with 12 bases between. CDR3 residues: CASSPTDHSGNTIYF. DNA of the CDR3: TGTGCCAGCAGCCCTACAGACCACTCTGGAAACACCATATATTTT.

The chain carries TRBV7-8 and TRBJ2-7; 15 bases fit TRBD2. There are 15 residues in the CDR3. After removal of 5 bases from V and 9 bases from J, the junction contained 8 bases not matched to a gene. Germline lookup yields CDR1 SGHVS and CDR2 FQNEAQ. CDR3 coding DNA: TGTGCCAGCAGCCTTGGGACTAGCGGGGGGCCGGGGCAGTACTTC. Its protein product is CASSLGTSGGPGQYF.

This clone was detected once. The V and J genes are TRBV7-9 and TRBJ2-7; D uncertain. The CDR3 has 14 amino acids. Germline CDR1 is SEHNR and CDR2 is FQNEAQ (reference sequence). Trimming left V 4 bases short and J 0 bases short, with 10 bases between. The CDR3 coding sequence is TGTGCCAGCAGCTCCTTGGGGAACTCCTACGAGCAGTACTTC. This translates into CASSSLGNSYEQYF.

The chain uses TRBV5-1 and TRBJ2-5; D perhaps matches TRBD2 (6 bases). V was shortened by 0 bases and J by 2 bases, with 8 bases between the two germline ends. The germline V gene encodes CDR1 SGHRS and CDR2 YFSETQ. The CDR3 spans 14 residues. The CDR3 region is CASSLAGVQETQYF. CDR3 in DNA: TGCGCCAGCAGCTTGGCGGGGGTTCAAGAGACCCAGTACTTC. The whole variable domain, filled in from reference TRBV5-1 and TRBJ2-5, reads KAGVTQTPRYLIKTRGQQVTLSCSPISGHRSVSWYQQTPGQGLQFLFEYFSETQRNKGNFPGRFSGRQFSNSRSEMNVSTLELGDSALYLCASSLAGVQETQYFGPGTRLLVL.

The gene calls are TRBV5-1 and TRBJ2-7; 12 nucleotides match TRBD2. CDR3 length equals 15 residues. Germline assignment: CDR1 SGHRS and CDR2 YFSETQ. V shed 0 bases and J 6 bases; nucleotides not matched to a gene: 4. The CDR3 nucleotides read TGCGCCAGCAGCTTGGAACTAGCGGGGGGTAGCGAGCAGTACTTC. Translating it yields CASSLELAGGSEQYF.

The V and J genes are TRBV12-2 and TRBJ1-1; the tabulated D call, TRBD1, remains unverified against the DNA. TRBV12-2 is recorded as a pseudogene. CDR3 size: 14 residues. The CDR3 DNA sequence: TGTGCAAGTCGCTTAGTTTCACTGGACAGGGATGTTTTCTTT. It is translated as CASRLVSLDRDVFF.

The genes are TRBV9 and TRBJ2-3; D call uncertain. Germline V gene lookup returns CDR1 SGDLS and CDR2 YYNGEE. V lost 3 bases and J lost 6, with 2 bases in between. This CDR3 region has 10 residues. The CDR3: CASSADTQYF. The CDR3 region has the DNA TGTGCCAGCAGCGCCGATACGCAGTATTTT. The full variable domain, completed using reference TRBV9 and TRBJ2-3, is DSGVTQTPKHLITATGQRVTLRCSPRSGDLSVYWYQQSLDQGLQFLIQYYNGEERAKGNILERFSAQQFPDLHSELNLSSLELGDSALYFCASSADTQYFGPGTRLTVL.

The rearrangement uses TRBV15 and TRBJ1-3, with D unclear. CDR1 and CDR2 from the germline V gene are LNHNV and YYDKDF (reference sequence). The V gene lost 3 bases and the J gene lost 7 bases, with 7 bases spanning the gap. There are 12 residues in the CDR3. Written as DNA, the CDR3 is TGTGCCACCAGCAGGGACCGTAACACCATATATTTT. Translation gives CATSRDRNTIYF.

This clone occurred once. The rearrangement uses TRBV6-5 and TRBJ1-1; D might be TRBD1 (6 bases). V gave up 5 bases and J gave up 1 base, with 11 bases separating them. This CDR3 spans 14 amino acids. Per the germline V gene, CDR1 is MNHEY and CDR2 is SVGAGI. CDR3 sequence: CASSPQGRNTEAFF. The CDR3 DNA is TGTGCCAGCAGTCCACAGGGACGGAACACTGAAGCTTTCTTT.

In its sample, this clone was seen once. This sequence joins TRBV7-9 and TRBJ1-3; D remains ambiguous. CDR3 length equals 17 residues. Trimming left V 1 base short and J 2 bases short, with 15 bases between. Germline V CDR1 and CDR2: SEHNR, FQNEAQ (reference sequence). This CDR3 reads CASSLESYGSAGNTIYF. The CDR3 nucleotides read TGTGCCAGCAGCTTAGAGTCGTACGGGAGTGCTGGAAACACCATATATTTT.